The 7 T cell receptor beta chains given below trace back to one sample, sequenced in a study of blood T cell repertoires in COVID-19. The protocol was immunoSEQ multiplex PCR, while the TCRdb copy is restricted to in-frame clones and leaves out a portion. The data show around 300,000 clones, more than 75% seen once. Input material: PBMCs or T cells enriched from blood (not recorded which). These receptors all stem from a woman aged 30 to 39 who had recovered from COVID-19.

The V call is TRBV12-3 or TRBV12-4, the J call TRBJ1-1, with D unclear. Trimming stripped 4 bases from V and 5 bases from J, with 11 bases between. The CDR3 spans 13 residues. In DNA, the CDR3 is TGTGCCAGCAGTTCAGGATTTGGGACTGAAGCTTTCTTT. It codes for CASSSGFGTEAFF.

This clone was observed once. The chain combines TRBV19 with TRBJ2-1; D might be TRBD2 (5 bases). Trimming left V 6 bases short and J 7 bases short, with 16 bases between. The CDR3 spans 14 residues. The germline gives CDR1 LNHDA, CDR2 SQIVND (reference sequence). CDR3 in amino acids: CASSPDFPQNEQFF. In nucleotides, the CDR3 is TGTGCCAGTAGCCCGGACTTCCCGCAGAATGAGCAGTTCTTC.

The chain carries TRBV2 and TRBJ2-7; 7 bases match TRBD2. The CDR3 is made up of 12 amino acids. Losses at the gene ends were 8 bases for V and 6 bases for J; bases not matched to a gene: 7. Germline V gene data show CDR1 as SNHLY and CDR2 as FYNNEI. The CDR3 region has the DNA TGTGCCAGCGGGGGGGGTGGCGGCGAGCAGTACTTC. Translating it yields CASGGGGGEQYF.

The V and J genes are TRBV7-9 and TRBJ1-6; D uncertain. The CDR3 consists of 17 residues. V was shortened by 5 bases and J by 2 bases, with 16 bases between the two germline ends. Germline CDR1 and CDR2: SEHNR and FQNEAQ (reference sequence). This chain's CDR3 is CASSPPSESTYNSPLHF. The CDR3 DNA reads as TGTGCCAGCAGCCCTCCTTCCGAGAGTACCTATAATTCACCCCTCCACTTT.

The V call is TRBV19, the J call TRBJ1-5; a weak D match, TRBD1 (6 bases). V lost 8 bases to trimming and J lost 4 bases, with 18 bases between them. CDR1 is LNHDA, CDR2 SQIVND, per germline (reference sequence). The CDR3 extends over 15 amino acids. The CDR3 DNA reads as TGTGCCAGTCGGGACCTTTTAGGGGGTAATCAGCCCCAGCATTTT. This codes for CASRDLLGGNQPQHF. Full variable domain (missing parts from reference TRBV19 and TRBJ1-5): DGGITQSPKYLFRKEGQNVTLSCEQNLNHDAMYWYRQDPGQGLRLIYYSQIVNDFQKGDIAEGYSVSREKKESFPLTVTSAQKNPTAFYLCASRDLLGGNQPQHFGDGTRLSIL.

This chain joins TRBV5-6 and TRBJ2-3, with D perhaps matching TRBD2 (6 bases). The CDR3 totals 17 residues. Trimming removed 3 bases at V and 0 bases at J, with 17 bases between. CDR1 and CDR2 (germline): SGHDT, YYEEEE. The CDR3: CASSSRTTSRSTDTQYF. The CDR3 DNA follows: TGTGCCAGCAGCTCACGGACTACCTCCCGTAGCACAGATACGCAGTATTTT.

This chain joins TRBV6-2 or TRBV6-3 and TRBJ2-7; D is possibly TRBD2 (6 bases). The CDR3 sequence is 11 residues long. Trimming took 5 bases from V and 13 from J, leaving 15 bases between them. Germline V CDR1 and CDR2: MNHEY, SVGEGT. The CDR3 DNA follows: TGTGCCAGCAGTCCCCCGGGCGGGGTATACTTC. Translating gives CASSPPGGVYF.